The clone carrying this T cell receptor beta chain showed up many times. Its antigen is as yet unknown. TCRdb called the RACE reads again in MiXCR, with one record for every CDR3 protein. The profile shows about 350,000 distinct CDR3 sequences, about 5.4% of them singletons. Germline V CDR1 and CDR2: DFQATT, SNEGSKA (reference sequence). The CDR3 sequence is 16 residues long. J gave up 2 bases and V 5 bases, and 12 bases lay outside the gene matches. This entry comes from a study of human T cells and chemical hapten exposure. Study-level findings and limits: The presence of alopecia in the donors means their immune response may differ from healthy people's.

Noted time point: pre-sensitization, week 0. The treatment was: therapeutic diphenylcyclopropenone sensitization with weekly scalp DPC. This material consisted of whole blood, taken in connection with sensitization to the hapten diphenylcyclopropenone (DPC). The source of this sequence is a woman aged 18-30 years with alopecia areata. Some clones in this sample may be carry-over from other donors' samples. The chain carries TRBV20-1 and TRBJ2-3; 8 nucleotides align to TRBD2. CDR3 in amino acids: CSADRQRGTYTDTQYF. In nucleotides, the CDR3 is TGCAGTGCTGACCGCCAGCGGGGGACCTACACAGATACGCAGTATTTT.